This passage covers 27 T cell receptor beta chains from one sample sequenced in a study of blood T cell repertoires in COVID-19. Method: immunoSEQ multiplex PCR; TCRdb's copy keeps in-frame clones and lacks some. The table lists around 430,000 clones, around nine tenths of them singletons, with about a tenth in the top ten. Sequencing input: PBMCs or T cells enriched from blood (not recorded which). Every receptor here comes from a woman between 45 and 60 years old who had recovered from COVID-19.

V gene TRBV28 combines with J gene TRBJ1-5, with a tentative D call TRBD1 (5 bases). Trimming removed 1 base at V and 6 bases at J, with 13 bases between. Germline V gene lookup returns CDR1 MDHEN and CDR2 SYDVKM. The CDR3 is 15 residues long. The CDR3 sequence: CASSLSGWAFQPQHF. In nucleotides, the CDR3 is TGTGCCAGCAGTTTATCAGGGTGGGCCTTTCAGCCCCAGCATTTT.

The rearrangement joins TRBV7-2 to TRBJ2-1, with TRBD2 matching over 8 bases. Unmatched junction bases numbered 6, after V lost 2 bases and J lost 6 bases. Germline V CDR1 and CDR2: SGHTA, FQGNSA. The CDR3 consists of 15 residues. The DNA of the CDR3 is TGTGCCAGCAGCTTAAGTCCGGGGGGGACCAATGAGCAGTTCTTC. Protein: CASSLSPGGTNEQFF.

V and J are TRBV5-1 and TRBJ1-2, with D hard to call. The CDR3 runs 12 residues. CDR1 is SGHRS and CDR2 is YFSETQ in the germline V gene. Trimming removed 2 bases from V and 4 bases from J, with 6 bases in between. This chain's CDR3 is CASSLRGYGYTF. CDR3 nucleotides: TGCGCCAGCAGCTTAAGAGGCTATGGCTACACCTTC.

The chain links TRBV24-1 to TRBJ2-2, with D maybe TRBD2 (5 bases). Germline CDR1 and CDR2: KGHDR and SFDVKD. This CDR3 has 15 amino acids. Trimming shortened V by 3 bases and J by 5 bases, and 12 bases separated the two germline ends. As DNA, the CDR3 is TGTGCCACCAGTGATACCCGACGAGGGACCGGGGAGCTGTTTTTT. The encoded protein is CATSDTRRGTGELFF.

The V and J genes are TRBV28 and TRBJ1-5, with 9 bases aligning to TRBD1. This CDR3 is 14 amino acids long. Trimming cost V 5 bases and J 7 bases; bases outside gene matches: 6. Germline V lookup: CDR1 MDHEN, CDR2 SYDVKM. The DNA for the CDR3 is TGTGCCAGCAGTCTTGGACAGGGGAGCCAGCCCCAGCATTTT. Translation: CASSLGQGSQPQHF.

The chain is built from TRBV2 and TRBJ1-4; D gene unclear. Germline V gene sequence: CDR1 SNHLY, CDR2 FYNNEI. V lost 3 bases to trimming and J lost 5 bases, with 16 bases between them. The CDR3 has 16 residues. The CDR3 coding sequence is TGTGCCAGCAGTGACATAGATCGAGACTTCAATGAAAAACTGTTTTTT. This codes for CASSDIDRDFNEKLFF. The entire variable domain, with the rest obtained from reference TRBV2 and TRBJ1-4, is as follows: EPEVTQTPSHQVTQMGQEVILRCVPISNHLYFYWYRQILGQKVEFLVSFYNNEISEKSEIFDDQFSVERPDGSNFTLKIRSTKLEDSAMYFCASSDIDRDFNEKLFFGSGTQLSVL.

This clone was seen just once. This rearrangement joins TRBV30 to TRBJ2-2; D perhaps matches TRBD1 (5 bases). V was trimmed by 0 bases and J by 6 bases, leaving 8 bases between them. The CDR3 is made up of 13 amino acids. Germline V gene sequence: CDR1 GTSNPN, CDR2 SVGIG (reference sequence). For the CDR3, the DNA is TGTGCCTGGAGTGTTTTGGGGCCCGGGGAGCTGTTTTTT. This sequence encodes CAWSVLGPGELFF.

The rearrangement links TRBV2 to TRBJ2-5; D call uncertain. V was clipped by 2 bases and J by 5 bases, with 9 bases between them. There are 13 residues in the CDR3. Germline V gene data show CDR1 as SNHLY and CDR2 as FYNNEI. The CDR3 DNA follows: TGTGCCAGCAGTGAAACAATTCTGGAGACCCAGTACTTC. Protein: CASSETILETQYF. Full variable domain (remainder filled in from reference TRBV2 and TRBJ2-5): EPEVTQTPSHQVTQMGQEVILRCVPISNHLYFYWYRQILGQKVEFLVSFYNNEISEKSEIFDDQFSVERPDGSNFTLKIRSTKLEDSAMYFCASSETILETQYFGPGTRLLVL.

This chain links TRBV27 with TRBJ1-2; D is unresolved. CDR1 is MNHEY and CDR2 is SMNVEV in the germline V gene (reference sequence). This CDR3 is 11 amino acids long. V lost 11 bases and J 8 bases, leaving 15 bases between the germline ends. CDR3 sequence (DNA): TGTGCCTGTTCTGAGGCGGCCGGCTACACCTTC. Protein product: CACSEAAGYTF.

The chain recombines TRBV5-1 with TRBJ2-3; possibly TRBD1 for D (5 bases). CDR3 length: 15 amino acids. V was trimmed by 0 bases and J by 0 bases, leaving 8 bases between them. Germline assignment: CDR1 SGHRS and CDR2 YFSETQ. CDR3 sequence reads: CASSLVQASTDTQYF. DNA for the CDR3: TGCGCCAGCAGCTTGGTACAGGCTAGCACAGATACGCAGTATTTT.

The chain has TRBV7-2 and TRBJ1-5; D perhaps matches TRBD1 (6 bases). The V gene lost 2 bases and the J gene lost 2 bases, with 10 bases spanning the gap. Per the germline V gene, CDR1 is SGHTA and CDR2 is FQGNSA. The CDR3 contains 15 residues. The CDR3 region is CASSLQTGGNQPQHF. CDR3 DNA: TGTGCCAGCAGCTTACAGACAGGCGGCAATCAGCCCCAGCATTTT.

This sequence joins TRBV5-1 and TRBJ2-1, with unresolved D. CDR1 is SGHRS and CDR2 is YFSETQ in the germline V gene. Trimming removed 4 bases at V and 0 bases at J, with 11 bases between. The CDR3 covers 15 residues. The CDR3 sequence: CASSETSTSYNEQFF. For the CDR3, the DNA is TGCGCCAGCAGCGAAACCAGTACCTCCTACAATGAGCAGTTCTTC. Variable domain in full (rest from reference TRBV5-1 and TRBJ2-1): KAGVTQTPRYLIKTRGQQVTLSCSPISGHRSVSWYQQTPGQGLQFLFEYFSETQRNKGNFPGRFSGRQFSNSRSEMNVSTLELGDSALYLCASSETSTSYNEQFFGPGTRLTVL.

The V call is TRBV20-1, the J call TRBJ1-3; tentatively, D is TRBD1 (6 bases). The V gene lost 3 bases and the J gene lost 0 bases, with 12 bases spanning the gap. This CDR3 region has 15 residues. Germline V gene lookup returns CDR1 DFQATT and CDR2 SNEGSKA (reference sequence). The CDR3 coding sequence is TGCAGTGCTAGTAGGGGGACCAGCTCTGGAAACACCATATATTTT. Amino acid sequence: CSASRGTSSGNTIYF.

V and J are TRBV3-1 (or the pseudogene TRBV3-2) and TRBJ2-5; 10 bases agree with TRBD1. Per germline, CDR1 LGHDT and CDR2 YNNKEL (reference sequence). The V and J ends lost 4 bases and 4 bases, in that order; junction bases with no gene match: 6. This CDR3 is 15 amino acids long. CDR3 loop: CASSPGQGIPETQYF. The DNA of the CDR3 is TGTGCCAGCAGCCCGGGACAGGGGATTCCAGAGACCCAGTACTTC.

V is TRBV19 and J is TRBJ1-5; D may be TRBD1 (6 bases). Germline V gene sequence: CDR1 LNHDA, CDR2 SQIVND (reference sequence). V was trimmed by 9 bases and J by 0 bases, leaving 18 bases between them. The CDR3 contains 16 residues. The CDR3 sequence: CASKWEGGVSNQPQHF. The CDR3 coding sequence is TGTGCCAGCAAATGGGAGGGGGGTGTTAGCAATCAGCCCCAGCATTTT.

The J gene is TRBJ2-1, the V gene TRBV3-1 (or the pseudogene TRBV3-2), with 8 nucleotides matching TRBD2. The CDR3 loop spans 17 amino acids. V lost 0 bases to trimming and J lost 7 bases; unmatched junction nucleotides: 11. CDR1 LGHDT and CDR2 YNNKEL come from the germline V gene (reference sequence). The CDR3 reads CASSQDLLAGVGNEQFF. CDR3 bases: TGTGCCAGCAGCCAAGATTTGCTAGCGGGCGTCGGGAATGAGCAGTTCTTC.

The chain is built from TRBV7-6 and TRBJ1-1, with D hard to call. V was cut by 5 bases and J by 4 bases, with 14 bases left in between. The CDR3 is 14 amino acids. Germline CDR1 SGHVS, CDR2 FNYEAQ. Here the CDR3 reads CASSKKEGGTEAFF. The CDR3 DNA reads as TGTGCCAGCAGCAAAAAAGAGGGAGGCACTGAAGCTTTCTTT.

The chain is built from TRBV3-1 (or the pseudogene TRBV3-2) and TRBJ2-1, with TRBD1 as a possible D gene (6 bases). The CDR3 length is 15 residues. Germline assignment: CDR1 LGHDT and CDR2 YNNKEL (reference sequence). V dropped 0 bases and J dropped 4 bases, with 10 bases sitting between them. In DNA, the CDR3 is TGTGCCAGCAGCCAAGAACAGGGAGTTTACAATGAGCAGTTCTTC. This codes for CASSQEQGVYNEQFF.

This chain links TRBV6-4 with TRBJ1-3; D is uncertain. V was shortened by 3 bases and J by 2 bases, with 11 bases between the two germline ends. The germline V gene encodes CDR1 MRHNA and CDR2 SNTAGT. The CDR3 contains 15 residues. The CDR3 DNA is TGTGCCAGCAGTGAGAACGGGTATCCTGGAAACACCATATATTTT. Translating it yields CASSENGYPGNTIYF.

The sample holds a few counts of this clone. The genes are TRBV9 and TRBJ1-2, with D perhaps TRBD1 (5 bases). Germline CDR1 and CDR2: SGDLS and YYNGEE. Trimming pared 3 bases from V and 4 bases from J, leaving 19 bases between. There are 16 residues in the CDR3. CDR3: CASSAPTGKGGYGYTF. The CDR3 region has the DNA TGTGCCAGCAGCGCTCCTACAGGAAAAGGCGGCTATGGCTACACCTTC.

The gene calls are TRBV7-9 and TRBJ1-1; no firm D call. Germline CDR1 is SEHNR and CDR2 is FQNEAQ (reference sequence). Trimming removed 5 bases at V and 2 bases at J, with 18 bases between. The CDR3 is 16 amino acids. As DNA, the CDR3 is TGTGCCAGCAGCCCTTATGGGGAGACCCTAAACACTGAAGCTTTCTTT. Its protein product is CASSPYGETLNTEAFF.

The chain is built from TRBV4-1 and TRBJ1-1; 8 nucleotides match TRBD1. Germline assignment: CDR1 MGHRA and CDR2 YSYEKL. The junction had 5 bases not matched to a gene; V was cut back by 5 bases and J by 0 bases. CDR3 length equals 15 residues. This chain's CDR3 is CASSGDRGLNTEAFF. CDR3 bases: TGCGCCAGCAGCGGAGACAGGGGTCTGAACACTGAAGCTTTCTTT.

This rearrangement joins TRBV5-1 to TRBJ1-1; the match to TRBD1 covers 8 bases. V trimming: 7 bases; J trimming: 4 bases; junction bases outside the gene matches: 12. Germline assignment: CDR1 SGHRS and CDR2 YFSETQ. The length of the CDR3 is 15 residues. The CDR3, as DNA: TGCGCCAGCTCAGGGGGCAACTCACCCCCCACTGAAGCTTTCTTT. Protein sequence: CASSGGNSPPTEAFF.

The V gene is TRBV7-8, the J gene TRBJ1-1; D might be TRBD1 (5 bases). The length of the CDR3 is 15 residues. Germline-derived CDR1 and CDR2 are SGHVS and FQNEAQ. Trimming left V 4 bases short and J 1 base short, with 13 bases between. The CDR3 DNA is TGTGCCAGCAGCTCCTTGTCCGGGGGGAACACTGAAGCTTTCTTT. Translated: CASSSLSGGNTEAFF.

The chain uses TRBV5-5 and TRBJ2-6, with TRBD1 as a possible D gene (7 bases). V was trimmed by 4 bases and J by 5 bases, leaving 19 bases between them. The CDR3 length is 17 residues. Germline values: CDR1 SGHKS, CDR2 YYEKEE (reference sequence). CDR3 loop: CASSPGGGGIRANVLTF. CDR3 nucleotides: TGTGCCAGCAGCCCTGGTGGAGGGGGCATTAGGGCCAACGTCCTGACTTTC.

The chain links TRBV25-1 to TRBJ2-5; 7 bases fit TRBD2. CDR1 MGHDK and CDR2 SYGVNS come from the germline V gene. CDR3 size: 16 residues. V lost 7 bases to trimming and J lost 1 base; unmatched junction nucleotides: 12. CDR3 in DNA: TGTGCCAGCACCCTAAGGGGAGGGGCAGCCCAAGAGACCCAGTACTTC. This encodes CASTLRGGAAQETQYF.

The V gene is TRBV27, the J gene TRBJ1-1; tentative D call: TRBD1 (5 bases). The CDR3 extends over 14 amino acids. With 6 bases removed from V and 5 bases from J, the gap between germline ends came to 16 bases. CDR1 MNHEY and CDR2 SMNVEV come from the germline V gene (reference sequence). DNA of the CDR3: TGTGCCAGCAGCCCGGACATTCTGGGGACTGAAGCTTTCTTT. Its translation is CASSPDILGTEAFF.